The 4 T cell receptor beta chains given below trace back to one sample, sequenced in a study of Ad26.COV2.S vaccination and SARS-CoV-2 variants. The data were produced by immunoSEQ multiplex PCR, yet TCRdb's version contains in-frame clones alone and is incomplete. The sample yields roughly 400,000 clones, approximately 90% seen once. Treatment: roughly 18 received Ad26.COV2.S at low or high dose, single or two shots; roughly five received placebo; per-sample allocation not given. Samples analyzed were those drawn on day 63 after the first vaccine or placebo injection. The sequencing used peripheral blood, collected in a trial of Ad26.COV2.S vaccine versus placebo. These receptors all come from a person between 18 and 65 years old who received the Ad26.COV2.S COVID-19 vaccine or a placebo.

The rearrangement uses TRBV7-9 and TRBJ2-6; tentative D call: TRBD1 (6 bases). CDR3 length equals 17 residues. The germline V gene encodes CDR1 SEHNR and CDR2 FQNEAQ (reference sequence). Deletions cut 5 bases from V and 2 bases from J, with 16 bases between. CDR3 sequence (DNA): TGTGCCAGCAGCATAATTAAGAAGGGGGCTGGGGCCAACGTCCTGACTTTC. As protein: CASSIIKKGAGANVLTF.

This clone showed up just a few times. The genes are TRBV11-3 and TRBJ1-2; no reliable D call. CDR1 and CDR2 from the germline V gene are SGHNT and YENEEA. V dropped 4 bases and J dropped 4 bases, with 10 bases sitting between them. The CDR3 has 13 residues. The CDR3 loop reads CASSSRDFYGYTF. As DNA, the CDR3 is TGTGCCAGCAGCTCCCGGGATTTCTATGGCTACACCTTC.

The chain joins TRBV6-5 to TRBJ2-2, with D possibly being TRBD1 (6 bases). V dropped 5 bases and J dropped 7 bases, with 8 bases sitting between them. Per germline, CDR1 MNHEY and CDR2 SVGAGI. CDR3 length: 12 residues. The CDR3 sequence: CASSPRGGELFF. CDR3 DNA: TGTGCCAGCAGTCCCAGGGGCGGGGAGCTGTTTTTT.

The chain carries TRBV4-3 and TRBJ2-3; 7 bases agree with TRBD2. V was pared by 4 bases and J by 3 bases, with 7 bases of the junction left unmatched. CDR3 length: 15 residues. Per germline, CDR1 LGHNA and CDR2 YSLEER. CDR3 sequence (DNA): TGCGCCAGCAGCCCGCCTAGGGAGGGGACAGATACGCAGTATTTT. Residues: CASSPPREGTDTQYF.